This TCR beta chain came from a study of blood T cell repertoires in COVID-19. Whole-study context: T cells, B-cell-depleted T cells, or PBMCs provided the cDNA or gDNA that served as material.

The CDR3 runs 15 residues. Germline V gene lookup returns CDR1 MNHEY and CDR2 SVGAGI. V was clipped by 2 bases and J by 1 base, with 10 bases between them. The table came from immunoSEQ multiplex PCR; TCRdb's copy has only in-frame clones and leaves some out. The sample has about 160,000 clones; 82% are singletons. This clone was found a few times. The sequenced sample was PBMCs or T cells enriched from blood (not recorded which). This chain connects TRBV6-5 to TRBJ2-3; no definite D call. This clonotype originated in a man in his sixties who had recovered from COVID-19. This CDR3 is CASSYLRGGTDTQYF. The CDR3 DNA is TGTGCCAGCAGTTACCTCAGAGGTGGCACAGATACGCAGTATTTT.